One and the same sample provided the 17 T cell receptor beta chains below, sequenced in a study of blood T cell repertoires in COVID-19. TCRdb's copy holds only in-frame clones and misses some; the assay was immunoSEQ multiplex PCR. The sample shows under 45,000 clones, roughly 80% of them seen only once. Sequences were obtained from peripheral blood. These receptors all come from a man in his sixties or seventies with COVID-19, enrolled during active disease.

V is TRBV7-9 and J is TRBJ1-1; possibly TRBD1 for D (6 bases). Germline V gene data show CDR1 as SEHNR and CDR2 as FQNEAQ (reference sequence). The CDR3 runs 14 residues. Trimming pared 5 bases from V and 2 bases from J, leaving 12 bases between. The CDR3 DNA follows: TGTGCCAGCAGCCTGGGAGGGGGAAACACTGAAGCTTTCTTT. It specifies CASSLGGGNTEAFF.

CDR3 in DNA: TGCAGCGCTCCCGGGGATGGAGTCGGTGCTTTCTTT. Translating it yields CSAPGDGVGAFF. This chain links TRBV29-1 with TRBJ1-1; D ambiguous. Germline-derived CDR1 and CDR2 are SQVTM and ANQGSEA. Between the trimmed V and J ends, which lost 7 bases and 11 bases, there was a span of 20 bases. This CDR3 has 12 amino acids.

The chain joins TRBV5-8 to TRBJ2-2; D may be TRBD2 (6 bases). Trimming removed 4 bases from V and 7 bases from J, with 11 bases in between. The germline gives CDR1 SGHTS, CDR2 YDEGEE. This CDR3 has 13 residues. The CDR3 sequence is CASSPRGFGELFF. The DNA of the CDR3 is TGTGCCAGCAGCCCCCGGGGGTTCGGGGAGCTGTTTTTT.

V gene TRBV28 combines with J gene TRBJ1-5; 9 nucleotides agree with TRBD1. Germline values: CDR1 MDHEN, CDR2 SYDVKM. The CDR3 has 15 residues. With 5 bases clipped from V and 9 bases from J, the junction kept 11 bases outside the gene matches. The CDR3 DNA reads TGTGCCAGCAGTCCCCTGGGACAGGGCCTTTGGCCCCAGCATTTT. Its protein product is CASSPLGQGLWPQHF.

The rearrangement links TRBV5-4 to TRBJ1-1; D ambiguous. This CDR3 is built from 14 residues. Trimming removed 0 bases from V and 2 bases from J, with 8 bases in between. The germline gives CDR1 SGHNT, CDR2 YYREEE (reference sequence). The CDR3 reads CASSLVSGNTEAFF. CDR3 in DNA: TGTGCCAGCAGCTTGGTCAGCGGCAACACTGAAGCTTTCTTT. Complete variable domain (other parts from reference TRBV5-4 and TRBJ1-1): ETGVTQSPTHLIKTRGQQVTLRCSSQSGHNTVSWYQQALGQGPQFIFQYYREEENGRGNFPPRFSGLQFPNYSSELNVNALELDDSALYLCASSLVSGNTEAFFGQGTRLTVV.

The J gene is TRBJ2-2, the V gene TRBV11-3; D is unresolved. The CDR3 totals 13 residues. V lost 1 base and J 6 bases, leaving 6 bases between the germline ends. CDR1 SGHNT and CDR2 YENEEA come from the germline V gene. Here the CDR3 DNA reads TGTGCCAGCAGCTTAGTAGTATCCGGGGAGCTGTTTTTT. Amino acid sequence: CASSLVVSGELFF.

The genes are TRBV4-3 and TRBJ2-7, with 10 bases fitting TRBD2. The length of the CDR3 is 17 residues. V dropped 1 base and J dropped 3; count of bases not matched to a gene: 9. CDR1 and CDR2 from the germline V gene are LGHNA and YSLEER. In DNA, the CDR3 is TGCGCCAGCAGCCAAGTATGGGAGGCTAGCGGGAGCTACGAGCAGTACTTC. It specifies CASSQVWEASGSYEQYF.

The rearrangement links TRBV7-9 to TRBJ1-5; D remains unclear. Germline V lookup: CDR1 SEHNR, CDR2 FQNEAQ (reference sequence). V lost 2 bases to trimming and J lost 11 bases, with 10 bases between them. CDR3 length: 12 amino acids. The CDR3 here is CASSLIESAQHF. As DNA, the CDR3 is TGTGCCAGCAGCTTAATTGAGTCGGCCCAGCATTTT.

DNA for the CDR3: TGTGCCAGCAGCTTAGGACAGGGTGACGAGCAGTACTTC. This translates into CASSLGQGDEQYF. The gene calls are TRBV7-8 and TRBJ2-7; 7 nucleotides agree with TRBD1. Germline loops: CDR1 SGHVS, CDR2 FQNEAQ. This CDR3 has 13 residues. Trimming cost V 1 base and J 5 bases; bases outside gene matches: 2.

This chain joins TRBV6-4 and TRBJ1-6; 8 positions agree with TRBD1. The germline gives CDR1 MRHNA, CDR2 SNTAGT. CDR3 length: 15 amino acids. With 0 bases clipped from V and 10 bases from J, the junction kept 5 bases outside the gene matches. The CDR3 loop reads CASSDSAAGGSPLHF. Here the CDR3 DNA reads TGTGCCAGCAGTGACTCTGCTGCAGGGGGCTCACCCCTCCACTTT.

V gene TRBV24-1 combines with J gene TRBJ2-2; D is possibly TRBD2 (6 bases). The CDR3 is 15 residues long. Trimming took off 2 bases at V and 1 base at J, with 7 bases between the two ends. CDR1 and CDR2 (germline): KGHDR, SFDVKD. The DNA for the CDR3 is TGTGCCACCAGTGATTGGACTAAGAACACCGGGGAGCTGTTTTTT. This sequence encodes CATSDWTKNTGELFF.

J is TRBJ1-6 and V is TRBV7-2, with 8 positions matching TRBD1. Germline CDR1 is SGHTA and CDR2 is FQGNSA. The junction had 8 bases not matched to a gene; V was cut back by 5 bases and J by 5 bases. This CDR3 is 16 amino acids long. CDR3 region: CASSPHGTGNNSPLHF. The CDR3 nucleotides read TGTGCCAGCAGCCCTCACGGGACAGGAAATAATTCACCCCTCCACTTT.

Written as DNA, the CDR3 is TGTGCCTGGGGGGGAAGGGGTGCGCAGTATTTT. Translating gives CAWGGRGAQYF. V is TRBV30 and J is TRBJ2-3, with D perhaps matching TRBD1 or TRBD2 (5 bases each). CDR3 size: 11 residues. Per the germline V gene, CDR1 is GTSNPN and CDR2 is SVGIG (reference sequence). V was pared by 5 bases and J by 10 bases, with 13 bases between.

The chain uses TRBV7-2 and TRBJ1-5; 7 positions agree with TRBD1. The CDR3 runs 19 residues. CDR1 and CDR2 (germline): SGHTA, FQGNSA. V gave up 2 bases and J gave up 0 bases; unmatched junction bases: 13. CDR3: CASSLLGTDRDYSNQPQHF. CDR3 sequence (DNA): TGTGCCAGCAGCTTACTTGGGACAGATCGGGATTATAGCAATCAGCCCCAGCATTTT.

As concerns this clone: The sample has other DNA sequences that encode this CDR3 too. CDR3 amino acids: CASSLAGIINQPQHF. The CDR3 bases are TGTGCCAGCAGTTTAGCGGGGATTATCAATCAGCCCCAGCATTTT. The rearrangement joins TRBV28 to TRBJ1-5; D ambiguous. Germline CDR1 reads MDHEN; CDR2 reads SYDVKM. The CDR3 loop spans 15 amino acids. V was pared by 2 bases and J by 3 bases, with 11 bases between.

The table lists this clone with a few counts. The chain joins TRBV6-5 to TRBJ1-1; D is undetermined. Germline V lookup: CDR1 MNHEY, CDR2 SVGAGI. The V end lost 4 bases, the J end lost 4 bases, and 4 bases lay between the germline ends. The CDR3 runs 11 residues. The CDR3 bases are TGTGCCAGCAGTTCCTTCACTGAAGCTTTCTTT. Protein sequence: CASSSFTEAFF.

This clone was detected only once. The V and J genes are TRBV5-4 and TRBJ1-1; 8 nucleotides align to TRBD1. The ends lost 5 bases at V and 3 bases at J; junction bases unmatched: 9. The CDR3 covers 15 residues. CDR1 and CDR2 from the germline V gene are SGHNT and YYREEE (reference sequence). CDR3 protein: CASRYEQGADTEAFF. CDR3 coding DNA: TGTGCCAGCAGGTACGAGCAGGGGGCCGACACTGAAGCTTTCTTT.